This T cell receptor beta chain was identified during a study of OX40 agonist ivuxolimab in advanced cancers. Study as a whole: Clinicians treated patients with ivuxolimab, an agonistic anti-OX40 (CD134) antibody. There were three patients with partial responses, one having hepatocellular carcinoma and two cutaneous melanoma.

The table came from immunoSEQ multiplex PCR; TCRdb's copy has only in-frame clones and leaves some out. Among about 66,000 clones listed, over 80% were seen once. Germline assignment: CDR1 SGHNT and CDR2 YENEEA. V was cut by 8 bases and J by 5 bases, with 15 bases left in between. The CDR3 loop spans 13 amino acids. The sample was CD4+ or CD8+ T cells sorted from blood, taken in a trial of the OX40 agonist ivuxolimab. The sequence was collected from an adult with an advanced solid tumor such as melanoma, head and neck, liver or kidney cancer. The chain carries TRBV11-3 and TRBJ2-5; no firm D call. CDR3 DNA sequence: TGTGCCAGCCGATTCAGTCCTTCCGAGACCCAGTACTTC. Translating it yields CASRFSPSETQYF. Combining the CDR3 with reference TRBV11-3 and TRBJ2-5 gives the whole variable domain EAGVVQSPRYKIIEKKQPVAFWCNPISGHNTLYWYLQNLGQGPELLIRYENEEAVDDSQLPKDRFSAERLKGVDSTLKIQPAELGDSAVYLCASRFSPSETQYFGPGTRLLVL.